This entry describes one T cell receptor (beta chain). Its antigen is currently unknown. This record comes from a study of CD8+ T cells in alopecia areata. Study results and caveats: Besides other cells, scalp samples also yield sequences of resident alphabeta T cells from normal skin.

cDNA reverse transcribed from extracted RNA served as the sequencing template. Libraries were prepared by immunoSEQ multiplex PCR; TCRdb keeps only in-frame clonotypes and omits some of them. The sample comprises 140,000 or so clones, about two thirds of which are singletons, and 30% to 45% rests with the top ten. Trimming removed 5 bases at V and 2 bases at J, with 12 bases between. CDR3 length: 14 residues. Germline assignment: CDR1 MNHEY and CDR2 SVGAGI. This chain links TRBV6-5 with TRBJ2-5; the D is unclear. The receptor was derived from a human donor in good health. The sample comprised CD8+ T cells sorted from blood. CDR3 nucleotides: TGTGCCAGCAGTGTCCTGACTGATCAAGAGACCCAGTACTTC. As protein: CASSVLTDQETQYF.